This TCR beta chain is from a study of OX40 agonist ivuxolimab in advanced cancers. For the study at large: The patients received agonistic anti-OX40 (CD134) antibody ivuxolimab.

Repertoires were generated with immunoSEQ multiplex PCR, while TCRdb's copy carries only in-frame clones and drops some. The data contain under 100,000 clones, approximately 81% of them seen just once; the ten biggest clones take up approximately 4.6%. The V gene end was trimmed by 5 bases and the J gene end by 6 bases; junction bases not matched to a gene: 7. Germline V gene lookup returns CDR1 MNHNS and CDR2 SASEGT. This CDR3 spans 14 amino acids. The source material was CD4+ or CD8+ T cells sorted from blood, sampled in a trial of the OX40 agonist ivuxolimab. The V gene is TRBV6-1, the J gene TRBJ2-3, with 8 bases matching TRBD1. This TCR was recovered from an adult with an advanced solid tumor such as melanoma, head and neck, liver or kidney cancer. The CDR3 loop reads CASSPTGAWDTQYF. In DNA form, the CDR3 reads TGTGCCAGCAGTCCGACAGGGGCGTGGGATACGCAGTATTTT.